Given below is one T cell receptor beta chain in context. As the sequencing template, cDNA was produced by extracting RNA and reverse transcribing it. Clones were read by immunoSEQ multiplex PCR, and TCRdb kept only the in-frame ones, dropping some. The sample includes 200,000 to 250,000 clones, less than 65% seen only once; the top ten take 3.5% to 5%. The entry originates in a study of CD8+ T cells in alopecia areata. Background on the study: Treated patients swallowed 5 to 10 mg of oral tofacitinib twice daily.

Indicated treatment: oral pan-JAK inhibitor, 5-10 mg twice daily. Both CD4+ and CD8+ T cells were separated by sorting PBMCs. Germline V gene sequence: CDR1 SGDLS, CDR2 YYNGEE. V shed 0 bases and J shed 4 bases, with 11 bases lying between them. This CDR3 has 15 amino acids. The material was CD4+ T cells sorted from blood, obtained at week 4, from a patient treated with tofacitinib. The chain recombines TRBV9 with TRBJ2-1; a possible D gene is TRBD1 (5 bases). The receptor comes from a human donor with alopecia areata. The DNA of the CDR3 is TGTGCCAGCAGCGTAGGGCTGGGGCTTTACAATGAGCAGTTCTTC. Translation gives CASSVGLGLYNEQFF.